This TCR beta chain came from a study of blood T cell repertoires in COVID-19. Study background: The analysed material was cDNA or gDNA that came from T cells, B-cell-depleted T cells, or PBMCs.

In the study's own analysis: Reference gene primer amplification yielded estimated nucleated cell counts. Profiling relied on immunoSEQ multiplex PCR, and the TCRdb table lists in-frame clones only, not all of them. V and J calls and clone size come straight from that table; D and trimming were deduced from the DNA. This table holds tens of thousands of clones, approximately 86% found once. The CDR3 is made up of 18 amino acids. From germline, CDR1 is KGHDR and CDR2 SFDVKD. With 2 bases clipped from V and 0 bases from J, the junction kept 9 bases outside the gene matches. This clone has just a few counts.

What was sequenced was peripheral blood. The sequence came from a woman older than 75 in a cohort sampled during active or convalescent COVID-19. The chain carries TRBV24-1 and TRBJ1-1; TRBD1 aligns across 9 bases. The CDR3 DNA reads as TGTGCCACCAGTGATTCTAAGGGGACAGGGAGGATGAACACTGAAGCTTTCTTT. Its translation is CATSDSKGTGRMNTEAFF.